Listed below are T cell receptor beta chains from one sample, sequenced in a study of technical replicates of blood from several donors. The table came from immunoSEQ multiplex PCR; TCRdb's copy has only in-frame clones and leaves some out. The table records under 75,000 clones, about 91% of them present only once. The sequenced sample was PBMCs. These receptors all stem from a human donor in good health. Some clones in this sample may be carry-over from other donors' samples. The CDR3 runs from the conserved cysteine through the conserved F or W. A D gene is named only where the DNA matches it firmly. Size tells how often a clone was seen (once, few, many) or the class of an expanded clone, and some rows leave it out.

clone size	V gene	D gene	J gene	CDR3 DNA	CDR3 protein
NA	TRBV6-5	TRBD2	TRBJ2-1	TGTGCCAGCACCCGGGGGGGGGCCTACAATGAGCAGTTCTTC	CASTRGGAYNEQFF
NA	TRBV6-5	TRBD2	TRBJ2-1	TGTGCCAGCAGATCTAGCGGGGGGGATTACTGTCCGTTCTTC	CASRSSGGDYCPFF
NA	TRBV5-4	TRBD1	TRBJ1-1	TGTGCCAGCAGCGCCGTCAGGGGGCCTAGGGACACTGAAGCTTTCTTT	CASSAVRGPRDTEAFF
NA	TRBV18	TRBD1	TRBJ1-1	TGTGCCAGCTTAAAGGGACAGATAATTATGAACACTGAAGCTTTCTTT	CASLKGQIIMNTEAFF
NA	TRBV6-5	NA	TRBJ1-2	TGTGCCAGCAGTTACGAGCGGAGAGCTAACTATGGCTACACCTTC	CASSYERRANYGYTF
NA	TRBV6-6	NA	TRBJ2-1	TGTGCCAGCAGTCCGGGGGGCGAAGAGTGGGGTGAGCAGTTCTTC	CASSPGGEEWGEQFF
NA	TRBV5-4	TRBD1	TRBJ2-7	TGTGCCAGCAGATCGGGACAGGGGGCTTACGAGCAGTACTTC	CASRSGQGAYEQYF
NA	TRBV7-2	TRBD1	TRBJ1-2	TGTGCCAGCAGCCCCCGGACAGGGTTTAACTATGGCTACACCTTC	CASSPRTGFNYGYTF
NA	TRBV7-2	NA	TRBJ2-7	TGTGCCAGCAGCTTCAGGGGGGCTAGCTACGAGCAGTACTTC	CASSFRGASYEQYF
medium-sized	TRBV7-3	TRBD2	TRBJ2-1	TGTGCCAGCAGCCCCTATCCGGGACTAACGACCAGAGATGAGCAGTTCTTC	CASSPYPGLTTRDEQFF
NA	TRBV27	NA	TRBJ2-7	TGTGCCAGCAGTTCCTGGACACTTAACTACGAGCAGTACTTC	CASSSWTLNYEQYF
NA	TRBV5-4	NA	TRBJ1-3	TGTGCCAGTCATCGGGGGAGAGATGGAAACACCATATATTTT	CASHRGRDGNTIYF
once	TRBV4-3	NA	TRBJ1-2	TGCGCCAGCAGCCAAGATGGCGCAGGGCGGCGCGGCTACACCTTC	CASSQDGAGRRGYTF
NA	TRBV5-4	NA	TRBJ1-1	TGTGCCAGCAGCTTACAGCCTTACACTGAAGCTTTCTTT	CASSLQPYTEAFF
NA	TRBV5-1	TRBD1	TRBJ1-4	TGCGCCAGCAGCCACAGGGGGACGGATGAAAAACTGTTTTTT	CASSHRGTDEKLFF
NA	TRBV7-3	NA	TRBJ2-3	TGTGCCAGCAGCTCCTCGTTTCTAGCTGGGTCGGATACGCAGTATTTT	CASSSSFLAGSDTQYF
NA	TRBV4-3	NA	TRBJ1-1	TGCGCCAGCAGCCAAGATCGGAGCACTGAAGCTTTCTTT	CASSQDRSTEAFF
NA	TRBV7-6	TRBD2	TRBJ2-5	TGTGCCAGCAGCTTAGTAGGGGCTAGCGGGGAAGAGACCCAGTACTTC	CASSLVGASGEETQYF
NA	TRBV5-4	NA	TRBJ2-5	TGTGCCAGCAGCTTGGGACAGCAAGAGACCCAGTACTTC	CASSLGQQETQYF
NA	TRBV7-2	TRBD2	TRBJ2-5	TGTGCCAGCAGCTTAGTTTTTGGACTAGCGGGAGGGAAGGAAGAGACCCAGTACTTC	CASSLVFGLAGGKEETQYF
NA	TRBV2	NA	TRBJ2-5	TGTGCCAGCCAGTACCAAGAGACCCAGTACTTC	CASQYQETQYF
once	TRBV12-5	NA	TRBJ2-7	TGTGCTAGTGGTTCCTTGTCCGGGGGTGGCTACGAGCAGTACTTC	CASGSLSGGGYEQYF
once	TRBV2	TRBD1	TRBJ1-5	TGTGCCAGCAGTGAGGGACAGGGGGGGCGCAATCAGCCCCAGCATTTT	CASSEGQGGRNQPQHF
NA	TRBV11-2	NA	TRBJ2-7	TGTGCCAGCAGCTTAGCGGTTGTTGACATCGGAGGCTACGAGCAGTACTTC	CASSLAVVDIGGYEQYF
NA	TRBV6-5	TRBD2	TRBJ2-7	TGTGCCAGCCATGGAACTGGGACTACTTACGAGCAGTACTTC	CASHGTGTTYEQYF
NA	TRBV7-9	NA	TRBJ1-1	TGTGCCAGCAGCGCCCCCGGGGGCACTGAAGCTTTCTTT	CASSAPGGTEAFF
NA	TRBV7-9	NA	TRBJ2-1	TGTGCCAGCAGCCCGACTAGCTCCTACAATGAGCAGTTCTTC	CASSPTSSYNEQFF
NA	TRBV11-3	TRBD2	TRBJ2-1	TGTGCCAGCAGCCAAACTAGCGGGGCACCTTACAATGAGCAGTTCTTC	CASSQTSGAPYNEQFF
NA	TRBV5-1	TRBD2	TRBJ2-3	TGCGCCAGCAGCACCCGACTAGCGGGTAATAGAGATACGCAGTATTTT	CASSTRLAGNRDTQYF
NA	TRBV4-1	TRBD1	TRBJ2-3	TGCGCCAGCAGCCAACTCCACAGGGGGCCAGATACGCAGTATTTT	CASSQLHRGPDTQYF
NA	TRBV7-6	TRBD1	TRBJ1-1	TGTGCCAGCAGCGCAGGGGGTCTTCGGGGAGCCCGACTGAACACTGAAGCTTTCTTT	CASSAGGLRGARLNTEAFF
NA	TRBV4-2	NA	TRBJ1-2	TGTGCCAGCAGCCAAGGCCACGGTGGACTCCTCTATGGCTACACCTTC	CASSQGHGGLLYGYTF
NA	TRBV11-2	TRBD1	TRBJ1-1	TGTGCCAGCAGCTCGGACAGGGACACTGAAGCTTTCTTT	CASSSDRDTEAFF
NA	TRBV6-6	NA	TRBJ2-1	TGTGCCACAGGGGGGAGCTCCTACAATGAGCAGTTCTTC	CATGGSSYNEQFF
NA	TRBV19	TRBD1	TRBJ1-2	TGTGCCAGTAGTATTGGGACAGTAGCTGGCTACACCTTC	CASSIGTVAGYTF